Only a few counts were recorded for the clone carrying this TCR beta chain. The antigen is unknown. V gave up 1 base and J gave up 8 bases, with 17 bases separating them. This CDR3 has 15 residues. Germline V gene sequence: CDR1 LGHNA, CDR2 YSLEER. The data stem from a study of T cells after yellow fever vaccination. A single record per CDR3 protein comes from TCRdb applying MiXCR to the 5' RACE reads. Among 300,000 to 450,000 distinct CDR3 sequences listed, 6% to 8% were seen once. Study-wide results and limits: Boosting was followed by the reappearance of most primary-vaccination clones (just under 98% CD4, roughly 90% CD8).

This sequence originates from a man aged 25 to 40 who received the YFV17D yellow fever vaccine. The chain recombines TRBV4-3 with TRBJ1-2; unclear D gene. This material consisted of PBMCs, taken 5 days after the yellow fever booster vaccination. The CDR3 DNA reads as TGCGCCAGCAGCCAAGGTGTGACTCCCTCTAGGGGCTACACCTTC. Translation: CASSQGVTPSRGYTF.